Below are 6 T cell receptor beta chains sequenced from a single sample in a study of kidney transplant recipient with SARS-CoV-2 infection. MiXCR, run by TCRdb on the reads, gives a single entry per CDR3 protein. The table has under 300,000 distinct CDR3 sequences, about 30% seen once. The material sequenced was a blood sample, taken at baseline and between days 110 and 120 from a kidney transplant recipient. Receptors were obtained from a male patient between 25 and 39 years old who had COVID-19 and was a kidney transplant recipient. The T cells may partly be graft donor cells.

This clonotype was counted only a few times. The V and J genes are TRBV3-1 and TRBJ1-1; no reliable D call. V lost 2 bases and J lost 4, with 20 bases in between. Germline V gives CDR1 LGHDT, CDR2 YNNKEL (reference sequence). The CDR3 totals 17 residues. The CDR3 here is CASSQKGPISIRTEAFF. The CDR3 DNA reads as TGTGCCAGCAGCCAAAAGGGTCCCATTTCAATTCGCACTGAAGCTTTCTTT. Supplemented by reference TRBV3-1 and TRBJ1-1, the full variable domain reads DTAVSQTPKYLVTQMGNDKSIKCEQNLGHDTMYWYKQDSKKFLKIMFSYNNKELIINETVPNRFSPKSPDKAHLNLHINSLELGDSAVYFCASSQKGPISIRTEAFFGQGTRLTVV.

This clonotype was seen only a few times. The chain uses TRBV6-5 and TRBJ1-4; D ambiguous. The V gene's germline CDR1 is MNHEY and CDR2 SVGAGI. The CDR3 totals 14 residues. Trimming removed 8 bases at V and 8 bases at J, with 18 bases between. The chain's CDR3 is CASLKSGGGEKLFF. In nucleotides, the CDR3 is TGTGCCAGCCTAAAATCAGGAGGTGGGGAAAAACTGTTTTTT.

Regarding this clonotype: One base away lies a much larger clone, so this may be a sequencing read error. The chain combines TRBV24-1 with TRBJ1-5; possible D gene TRBD1, 5 bases. V was pared by 5 bases and J by 4 bases, with 17 bases between. Germline assignment: CDR1 KGHDR and CDR2 SFDVKD. The CDR3 extends over 16 amino acids. The CDR3 sequence: CATSVGRAGQNQPQHF. The CDR3 bases are TGTGCCACCAGTGTCGGGCGGGCAGGGCAAAATCAGCCCCAGCATTTT.

In its sample, this clonotype was seen many times. The chain is built from TRBV19 and TRBJ2-1; the match to TRBD2 covers 9 bases. CDR1 is LNHDA, CDR2 SQIVND, per germline (reference sequence). The CDR3 consists of 16 residues. J lost 6 bases, V lost 3 bases, and 9 bases had no gene match. The CDR3: CASSMGGGRASNEQFF. In DNA, the CDR3 is TGTGCCAGTAGTATGGGCGGCGGGAGGGCAAGCAATGAGCAGTTCTTC.

Concerning this clonotype: Just one base apart from a much larger clone, this may be a read error. The chain has TRBV6-5 and TRBJ1-5; D might be TRBD1 (5 bases). V dropped 6 bases and J dropped 3 bases, with 15 bases sitting between them. This CDR3 has 15 amino acids. Germline CDR1 and CDR2: MNHEY and SVGAGI. CDR3 sequence: CASRPGAGNNQPQHF. The CDR3, as DNA: TGTGCCAGCAGACCTGGGGCAGGGAACAATCAGCCCCAGCATTTT.

V is TRBV7-9 and J is TRBJ1-2; D not resolved. This CDR3 comprises 17 residues. V lost 5 bases, J lost 4 bases, and 23 bases lay in between. Per the germline V gene, CDR1 is SEHNR and CDR2 is FQNEAQ (reference sequence). Here the CDR3 DNA reads TGTGCCAGCAGCACACCAACATACCATGGAAAGACCTATGGCTACACCTTC. Amino acids: CASSTPTYHGKTYGYTF.